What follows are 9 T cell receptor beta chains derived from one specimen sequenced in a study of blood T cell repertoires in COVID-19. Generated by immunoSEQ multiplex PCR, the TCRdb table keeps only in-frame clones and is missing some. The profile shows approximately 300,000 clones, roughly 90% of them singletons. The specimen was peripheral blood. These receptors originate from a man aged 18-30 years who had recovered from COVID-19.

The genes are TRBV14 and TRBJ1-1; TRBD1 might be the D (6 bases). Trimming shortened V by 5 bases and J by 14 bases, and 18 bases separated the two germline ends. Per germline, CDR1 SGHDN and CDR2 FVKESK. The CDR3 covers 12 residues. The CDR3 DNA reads TGTGCCAGCAGCTTGGACAGCCGAGATGTCTTCTTT. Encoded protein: CASSLDSRDVFF.

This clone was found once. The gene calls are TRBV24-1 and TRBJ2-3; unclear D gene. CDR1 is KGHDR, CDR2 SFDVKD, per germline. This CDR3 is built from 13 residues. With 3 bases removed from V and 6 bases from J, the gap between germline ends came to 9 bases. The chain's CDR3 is CATSDLSTDTQYF. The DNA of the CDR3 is TGTGCCACCAGTGATCTCAGTACCGATACGCAGTATTTT.

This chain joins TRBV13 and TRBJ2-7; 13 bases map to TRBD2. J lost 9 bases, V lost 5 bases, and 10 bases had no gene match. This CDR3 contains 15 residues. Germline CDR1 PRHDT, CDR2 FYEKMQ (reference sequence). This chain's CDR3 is CASSHGTSGAPSQYF. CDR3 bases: TGTGCCAGCAGCCATGGGACTAGCGGGGCCCCGTCGCAGTACTTC.

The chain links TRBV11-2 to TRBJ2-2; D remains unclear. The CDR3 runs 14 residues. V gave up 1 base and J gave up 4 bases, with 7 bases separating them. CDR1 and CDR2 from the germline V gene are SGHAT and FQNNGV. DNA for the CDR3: TGTGCCAGCAGCTTAGGTCGAGGCACCGGGGAGCTGTTTTTT. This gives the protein CASSLGRGTGELFF.

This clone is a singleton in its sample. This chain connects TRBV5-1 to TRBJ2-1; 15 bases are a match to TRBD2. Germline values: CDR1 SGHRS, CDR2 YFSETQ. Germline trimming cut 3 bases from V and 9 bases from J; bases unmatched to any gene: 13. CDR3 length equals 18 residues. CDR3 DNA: TGCGCCAGCAGCTCAGGGACTAGCGGGGGGATTCCGGCCAGTGAGCAGTTCTTC. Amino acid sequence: CASSSGTSGGIPASEQFF.

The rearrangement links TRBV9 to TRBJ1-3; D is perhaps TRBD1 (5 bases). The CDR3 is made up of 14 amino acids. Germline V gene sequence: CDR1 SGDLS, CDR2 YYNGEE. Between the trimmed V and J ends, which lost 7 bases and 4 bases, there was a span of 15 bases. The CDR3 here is CASGPGGAGNTIYF. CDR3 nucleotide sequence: TGTGCCAGCGGGCCGGGGGGTGCGGGAAACACCATATATTTT.

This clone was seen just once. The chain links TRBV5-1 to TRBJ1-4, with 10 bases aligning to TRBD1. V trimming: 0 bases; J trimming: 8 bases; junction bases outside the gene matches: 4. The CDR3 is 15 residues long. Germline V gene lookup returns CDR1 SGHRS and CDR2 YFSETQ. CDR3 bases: TGCGCCAGCAGCTTGGCCGGGACAGGGGCAGAAAAACTGTTTTTT. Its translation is CASSLAGTGAEKLFF.

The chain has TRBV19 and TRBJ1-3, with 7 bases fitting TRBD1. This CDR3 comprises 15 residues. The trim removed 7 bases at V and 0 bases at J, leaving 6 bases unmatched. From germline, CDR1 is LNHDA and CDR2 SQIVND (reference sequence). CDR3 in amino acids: CASNGQDNSGNTIYF. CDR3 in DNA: TGTGCCAGTAACGGACAGGACAACTCTGGAAACACCATATATTTT.

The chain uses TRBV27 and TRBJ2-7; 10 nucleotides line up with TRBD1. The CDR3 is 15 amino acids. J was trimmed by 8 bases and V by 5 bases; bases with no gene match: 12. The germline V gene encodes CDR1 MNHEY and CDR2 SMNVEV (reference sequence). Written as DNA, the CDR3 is TGTGCCAGCAGTCCCCCCCCGGGACAGGGGTTTAAGCAGTACTTC. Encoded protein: CASSPPPGQGFKQYF.